The clone carrying this T cell receptor (beta chain) was counted at least ten times. Its specificity is not known. Template material for amplifying TCR beta CDR3 regions consisted of RNA transcripts. Using the HTBI primer set, a first-round RT-PCR was run on the TCR CDR3. TCRdb re-analysed the multiplex PCR reads in MiXCR, keeping a single row per CDR3 protein. This table has under 450,000 distinct CDR3 sequences, approximately 18% appearing once. This CDR3 is built from 15 residues. The V gene end was trimmed by 3 bases and the J gene end by 4 bases; junction bases not matched to a gene: 7. Patients were excluded for uncontrolled infection, other autoimmune disease, pregnancy or lactation. This sample is part of a study of T cells in Graves' hyperthyroidism and ophthalmopathy. The wider study: At the time of initial diagnosis and before any treatment, peripheral blood was collected.

Study-wide results and limits: Separating ophthalmopathy from stable hyperthyroidism was achieved by a 13 V-J model. Clonotypes that were expanded in thyroid above 0.001 mostly appeared in blood too.

Material: blood. This sequence was found in a woman aged 25 to 39 with Graves' hyperthyroidism that later progressed to Graves' ophthalmopathy. This chain uses TRBV12-3 or TRBV12-4 with TRBJ2-3; 7 positions agree with TRBD1. DNA for the CDR3: TGTGCCAGCAGTTTGCACAGGGGCGGCGCAGATACGCAGTATTTT. Residues: CASSLHRGGADTQYF.